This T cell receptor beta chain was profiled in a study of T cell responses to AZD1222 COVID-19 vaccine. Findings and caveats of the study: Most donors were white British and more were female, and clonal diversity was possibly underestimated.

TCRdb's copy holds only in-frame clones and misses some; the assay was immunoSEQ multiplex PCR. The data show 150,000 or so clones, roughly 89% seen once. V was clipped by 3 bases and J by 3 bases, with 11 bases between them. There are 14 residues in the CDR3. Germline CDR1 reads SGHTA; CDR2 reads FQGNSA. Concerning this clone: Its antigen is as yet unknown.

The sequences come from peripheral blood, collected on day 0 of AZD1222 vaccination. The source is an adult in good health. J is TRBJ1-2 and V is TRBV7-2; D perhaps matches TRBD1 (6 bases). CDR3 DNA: TGTGCCAGCAGCTTGACAGGAGGGGACTATGGCTACACCTTC. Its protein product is CASSLTGGDYGYTF.